The TCR beta chain described here comes from a study of blood T cell repertoires in COVID-19 (dated by TCRdb to between 2020 and 2021). Regarding the study in general: The collaborator samples originated in the United States, Italy and Spain and spanned the acute and convalescent phases of COVID-19. The repertoires were released in a freely available public database intended as a resource for research on the immune response to SARS-CoV-2. The prospective study material was composed of cDNA or gDNA derived from T cells, B-cell-depleted T cells, or PBMCs. Where HLA class I and class II types were available, the types were taken from metadata supplied by the sample provider, not from assay-based typing. The samples were drawn from the first 160 participants of the ongoing ImmuneRACE study and from roughly 1,300 subjects provided by 6 global collaborators. A de-identified subject ID, COVID-19 status, age in years and sex were almost always included in the sample metadata. Subjects who had been exposed to COVID-19, were actively infected with it, or had recovered from it provided the deeply sampled blood TCRbeta repertoires that made up the dataset. The investigation overall reported the following: Clinical and demographic metadata were provided uncurated, with the amount varying by source and participant.

Each collaborating institution followed its own protocols to collect whole blood in K2EDTA tubes. For TCRbeta analysis, collaborator samples were shipped as frozen whole blood, as isolated PBMCs, or as DNA extracted from either sample type. TCRbeta CDR3 regions were amplified from genomic DNA using the immunoSEQ Assay, a bias-controlled multiplex PCR. Processing in the source paper ran as follows. The number of nucleated cells in each sample was estimated by amplification of reference gene primers within the assay. To quantify the absolute abundance of each unique TCRbeta CDR3 rearrangement, sequence reads were collapsed and filtered. For each sample, productive Simpson clonality was calculated by taking the square root of Simpson's diversity index across productive rearrangements. As stored in TCRdb, this immuneACCESS dataset retains in-frame rearrangements with V and J assigned. A fraction of the clones does not appear; measured against another copy, unresolved V genes explain less than half of the discrepancy, and the remainder lacks a known reason. The DNA gave D and trimming, while V, J and clone size come from that table. In this sample the table shows approximately 130,000 clones, about 87% of which occur a single time. The ten top clones hold approximately 2% of the sample.

Details on this clone: Its antigen is not yet known. Base qualities are not recorded, but no much larger clone differs from it by a single base.

CDR1 and CDR2 (SGHTA, FQGNSA) derive from the germline V gene. The CDR3 starts with the cysteine, ends with the phenylalanine, and has 16 residues. Only the CDR3 region is kept as DNA, spanning 48 bases read in frame from base 1. V loses 1 base of germline sequence and J loses 4 bases, and the interval between the two ends is 15 bases. This receptor was obtained from a woman between 50 and 59 years old with acute or convalescent COVID-19. The rearranged chain carries TRBV7-2 and TRBJ2-3; a tentative D match to TRBD2 spans 5 bases. What was sequenced was peripheral blood. The CDR3 protein is CASSLGLPLGADTQYF. The DNA reads TGTGCCAGCAGCTTAGGGCTGCCCTTGGGAGCAGATACGCAGTATTTT.